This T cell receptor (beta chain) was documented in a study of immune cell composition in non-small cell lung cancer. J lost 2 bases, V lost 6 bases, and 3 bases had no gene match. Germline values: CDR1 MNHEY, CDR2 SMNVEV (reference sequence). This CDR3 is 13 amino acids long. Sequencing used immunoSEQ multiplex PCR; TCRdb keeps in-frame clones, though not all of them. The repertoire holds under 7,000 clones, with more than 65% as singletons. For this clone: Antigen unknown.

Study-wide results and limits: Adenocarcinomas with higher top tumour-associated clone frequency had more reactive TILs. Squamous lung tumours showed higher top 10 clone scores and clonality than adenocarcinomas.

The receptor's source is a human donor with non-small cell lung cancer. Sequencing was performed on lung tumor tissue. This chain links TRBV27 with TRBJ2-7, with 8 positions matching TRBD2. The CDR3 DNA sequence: TGTGCCAGCAGATTAGCGGGGACCTACGAGCAGTACTTC. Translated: CASRLAGTYEQYF.